One and the same sample provided the 26 T cell receptor beta chains below, sequenced in a study of shared clonotypes between healthy human individuals. Generated by immunoSEQ multiplex PCR, the TCRdb table keeps only in-frame clones and is missing some. The table includes millions of clones, around 93% detected once. CD45RO-negative, CCR7-selected cells formed the naive CD8 fraction, which excluded terminally differentiated effector memory CD45RA+ cells. Material: naive CD8+ T cells from PBMCs. These receptors all come from a man aged 18 to 35 in good health. Some clones in this sample may be carry-over from other donors' samples.

In this sample, this clone turned up once. CDR3 amino acids: CASSPLGPGETQYF. The CDR3 DNA reads TGTGCCAGCAGTCCCTTGGGGCCCGGGGAGACCCAGTACTTC. This chain uses TRBV6-6 with TRBJ2-5, with a weak D call TRBD1 (5 bases). Germline CDR1 and CDR2: MNHNY and SVGAGI (reference sequence). V lost 5 bases and J 5 bases, leaving 15 bases between the germline ends. CDR3 size: 14 residues.

The rearrangement joins TRBV19 to TRBJ1-5; unclear D gene. CDR1 LNHDA and CDR2 SQIVND come from the germline V gene (reference sequence). V was cut by 3 bases and J by 0 bases, with 9 bases left in between. CDR3 length: 15 amino acids. The CDR3 spells CASSIREDSNQPQHF. The CDR3 coding sequence is TGTGCCAGTAGTATTCGGGAGGATAGCAATCAGCCCCAGCATTTT.

The V and J genes are TRBV6-6 and TRBJ2-7; D unclear. CDR3 size: 13 residues. The V gene lost 0 bases and the J gene lost 0 bases, with 3 bases spanning the gap. Per germline, CDR1 MNHNY and CDR2 SVGAGI (reference sequence). The CDR3 protein is CASSYSVSYEQYF. The CDR3 nucleotides are TGTGCCAGCAGTTACTCAGTCTCCTACGAGCAGTACTTC.

The chain employs TRBV21-1 and TRBJ2-7; the table calls TRBD1, which could not be checked here. TRBV21-1 is shown as a pseudogene. This CDR3 region has 16 residues. Written as DNA, the CDR3 is TGTGCCAGCAGCAAAGTGGGGACAGGGGATAATCACGAGCAGTACTTC. It translates to CASSKVGTGDNHEQYF.

This clone was seen once. The J gene is TRBJ1-2, the V gene TRBV7-9; 9 bases match TRBD1. The junction had 13 bases not matched to a gene; V was cut back by 3 bases and J by 8 bases. CDR3 length equals 16 residues. CDR1 is SEHNR, CDR2 FQNEAQ, per germline (reference sequence). CDR3 loop: CASSFPHRGQVEGYTF. The CDR3 DNA sequence: TGTGCCAGCAGCTTTCCCCACAGGGGGCAGGTTGAGGGCTACACCTTC.

The rearrangement joins TRBV29-1 to TRBJ1-2, with D uncertain. This CDR3 has 13 amino acids. Germline V CDR1 and CDR2: SQVTM, ANQGSEA. V lost 0 bases and J lost 3, with 8 bases in between. CDR3 in DNA: TGCAGCGTTGAAGAGGCAGCTCACTATGGCTACACCTTC. Its protein product is CSVEEAAHYGYTF.

The rearrangement links TRBV11-1 to TRBJ2-1; 8 nucleotides line up with TRBD1. This CDR3 comprises 16 residues. CDR1 is SGHAT, CDR2 FQDESV, per germline (reference sequence). V lost 5 bases, J lost 0 bases, and 6 bases stayed unmatched. CDR3 coding DNA: TGTGCCAGCAGCACCCGACAGGGGCCCTCCTACAATGAGCAGTTCTTC. It yields the protein CASSTRQGPSYNEQFF. The full variable domain, with the rest looked up from reference TRBV11-1 and TRBJ2-1, is EAEVAQSPRYKITEKSQAVAFWCDPISGHATLYWYRQILGQGPELLVQFQDESVVDDSQLPKDRFSAERLKGVDSTLKIQPAELGDSAMYLCASSTRQGPSYNEQFFGPGTRLTVL.

This chain connects TRBV7-2 to TRBJ1-1; D not certain. CDR3 size: 17 residues. CDR1 is SGHTA, CDR2 FQGNSA, per germline. V was clipped by 1 base and J by 2 bases, with 17 bases between them. CDR3 nucleotides: TGTGCCAGCAGCTTAGGTGGCGGAACAGAAGAAAACACTGAAGCTTTCTTT. Translated, it gives CASSLGGGTEENTEAFF.

The chain carries TRBV28 and TRBJ2-5; the D gene is possibly TRBD1 (5 bases). CDR1 and CDR2 (germline): MDHEN, SYDVKM. The CDR3 runs 15 residues. V gave up 1 base and J gave up 5 bases, with 14 bases separating them. CDR3: CASSLFSAGSETQYF. The CDR3 DNA sequence: TGTGCCAGCAGTTTATTCTCGGCAGGGTCGGAGACCCAGTACTTC.

The chain has TRBV2 and TRBJ2-2; D tentatively fits TRBD1 or TRBD2 (5 bases each). This CDR3 region has 16 residues. Trimming took off 0 bases at V and 5 bases at J, with 13 bases between the two ends. Per the germline V gene, CDR1 is SNHLY and CDR2 is FYNNEI. CDR3 DNA: TGTGCCAGCAGTGAAGCCCACGGGGCAGGAACCGGGGAGCTGTTTTTT. This encodes CASSEAHGAGTGELFF.

The rearrangement joins TRBV2 to TRBJ2-7; tentatively, D is TRBD1 or TRBD2 (6 bases each). Trimming stripped 0 bases from V and 6 bases from J, with 21 bases between. The V gene's germline CDR1 is SNHLY and CDR2 FYNNEI. This CDR3 comprises 17 residues. CDR3 DNA: TGTGCCAGCAGTGAAGCGCTTCGGGGGCCACGAACGGGCGAGCAGTACTTC. Translation gives CASSEALRGPRTGEQYF. The full variable domain, in which reference TRBV2 and TRBJ2-7 provide the parts outside the CDR3, is EPEVTQTPSHQVTQMGQEVILRCVPISNHLYFYWYRQILGQKVEFLVSFYNNEISEKSEIFDDQFSVERPDGSNFTLKIRSTKLEDSAMYFCASSEALRGPRTGEQYFGPGTRLTVT.

The chain employs TRBV7-2 and TRBJ2-1, with TRBD2 matching over 7 bases. Germline CDR1 and CDR2: SGHTA and FQGNSA. Trimming cost V 1 base and J 0 bases; bases outside gene matches: 12. This CDR3 contains 19 residues. The CDR3 protein is CASSLVVLLAPSSYNEQFF. CDR3 sequence (DNA): TGTGCCAGCAGCTTAGTGGTGTTACTAGCGCCCAGCTCCTACAATGAGCAGTTCTTC.

V usage is TRBV4-1 and J usage is TRBJ1-5; D uncertain. From germline, CDR1 is MGHRA and CDR2 YSYEKL. CDR3 length equals 14 residues. V lost 4 bases and J lost 0, with 7 bases in between. The CDR3 reads CASSLQNSNQPQHF. The CDR3 DNA reads TGCGCCAGCAGCCTACAGAATAGCAATCAGCCCCAGCATTTT.

The rearrangement joins TRBV7-6 to TRBJ2-6; tentatively, D is TRBD1 (6 bases). V lost 5 bases and J 0 bases, leaving 14 bases between the germline ends. CDR1 and CDR2 from the germline V gene are SGHVS and FNYEAQ. This CDR3 spans 17 amino acids. The CDR3 DNA is TGTGCCAGCAGCCCGGTGACAGGAGACTCTGGGGCCAACGTCCTGACTTTC. As protein: CASSPVTGDSGANVLTF.

This CDR3 is CAIARDSIATDTQYF. The CDR3 DNA reads TGTGCCATCGCTCGGGACAGTATCGCCACAGATACGCAGTATTTT. The chain is built from TRBV10-3 and TRBJ2-3; the match to TRBD1 covers 7 bases. The germline gives CDR1 ENHRY, CDR2 SYGVKD. J gave up 2 bases and V 8 bases, and 10 bases lay outside the gene matches. The CDR3 sequence is 15 residues long.

The V and J genes are TRBV5-1 and TRBJ2-7; 12 nucleotides align to TRBD1. V shed 4 bases, J shed 5 bases, and the junction held 1 base outside the gene matches. The length of the CDR3 is 13 residues. Germline V gene data show CDR1 as SGHRS and CDR2 as YFSETQ. The CDR3 nucleotides read TGCGCCAGCAGCGGGGACAGGGGGCACGAGCAGTACTTC. Residues: CASSGDRGHEQYF.

The gene calls are TRBV28 and TRBJ2-1, with D tentatively TRBD1 (7 bases). CDR1 is MDHEN and CDR2 is SYDVKM in the germline V gene. Between the trimmed V and J ends, which lost 3 bases and 8 bases, there was a span of 17 bases. This CDR3 comprises 15 residues. The CDR3, as DNA: TGTGCCAGCAGTTTTATAGCGGATACAGGGGATGAGCAGTTCTTC. Translating it yields CASSFIADTGDEQFF.

The gene calls are TRBV4-1 and TRBJ1-3; D gene uncertain. Deletions cut 1 base from V and 0 bases from J, with 13 bases between. CDR1 is MGHRA, CDR2 YSYEKL, per germline. The CDR3 extends over 17 amino acids. The CDR3 region is CASSQVVKDLSGNTIYF. In DNA, the CDR3 is TGCGCCAGCAGCCAAGTGGTCAAAGACCTCTCTGGAAACACCATATATTTT.

This clone was observed once. The gene calls are TRBV2 and TRBJ2-7; 7 bases are a match to TRBD1. The CDR3 has 15 residues. Germline-derived CDR1 and CDR2 are SNHLY and FYNNEI. Trimming took 8 bases from V and 4 from J; bases not matched to a gene: 14. This CDR3 reads CASHGLPGGWYEQYF. The DNA for the CDR3 is TGTGCCAGCCACGGGTTGCCAGGGGGATGGTACGAGCAGTACTTC.

This clone was seen once. The rearrangement links TRBV7-2 to TRBJ2-1; the match to TRBD2 covers 8 bases. Germline V gene sequence: CDR1 SGHTA, CDR2 FQGNSA. This CDR3 has 13 amino acids. V lost 4 bases and J lost 7; bases outside the gene matches: 3. CDR3 residues: CASSSGRGNEQFF. The CDR3 DNA is TGTGCCAGCAGCTCCGGGAGGGGGAATGAGCAGTTCTTC.

This sequence joins TRBV28 and TRBJ2-7, with D uncertain. This CDR3 has 14 residues. V gave up 4 bases and J gave up 5 bases, with 15 bases separating them. From germline, CDR1 is MDHEN and CDR2 SYDVKM. The chain's CDR3 is CASSSVLLKDEQYF. The CDR3 nucleotides read TGTGCCAGCAGTTCGGTACTGTTGAAGGACGAGCAGTACTTC.

This sequence joins TRBV28 and TRBJ1-5, with D tentatively TRBD1 (5 bases). Germline-derived CDR1 and CDR2 are MDHEN and SYDVKM. V lost 6 bases and J 2 bases, leaving 20 bases between the germline ends. The CDR3 covers 17 residues. CDR3 nucleotides: TGTGCCAGCAGCCGGACATTCTTTATTGTGGGCAATCAGCCCCAGCATTTT. The encoded protein is CASSRTFFIVGNQPQHF.

The chain carries TRBV7-2 and TRBJ2-1; D might be TRBD1 or TRBD2, each matching 5 bases. Germline CDR1 SGHTA, CDR2 FQGNSA. V lost 4 bases, J lost 0 bases, and 10 bases lay in between. The CDR3 runs to 15 residues. This CDR3 is CASSSRDHSYNEQFF. The CDR3 DNA sequence: TGTGCCAGCAGCTCCCGGGACCACTCCTACAATGAGCAGTTCTTC. Supplemented by reference TRBV7-2 and TRBJ2-1, the full variable domain reads GAGVSQSPSNKVTEKGKDVELRCDPISGHTALYWYRQSLGQGLEFLIYFQGNSAPDKSGLPSDRFSAERTGGSVSTLTIQRTQQEDSAVYLCASSSRDHSYNEQFFGPGTRLTVL.

The rearrangement joins TRBV28 to TRBJ1-1; D is unclear. The CDR3 length is 12 residues. Trimming took 2 bases from V and 8 from J, leaving 9 bases between them. Germline loops: CDR1 MDHEN, CDR2 SYDVKM. CDR3 bases: TGTGCCAGCAGTTTAAGGAAGGTCGAAGCTTTCTTT. This translates into CASSLRKVEAFF. Variable domain in full (rest from reference TRBV28 and TRBJ1-1): DVKVTQSSRYLVKRTGEKVFLECVQDMDHENMFWYRQDPGLGLRLIYFSYDVKMKEKGDIPEGYSVSREKKERFSLILESASTNQTSMYLCASSLRKVEAFFGQGTRLTVV.

This chain uses TRBV5-8 with TRBJ1-5; D remains unclear. V dropped 7 bases and J dropped 3 bases, with 20 bases sitting between them. Germline values: CDR1 SGHTS, CDR2 YDEGEE. This CDR3 contains 16 residues. This CDR3 reads CASGSLGWQLNQPQHF. The CDR3 DNA reads TGTGCCAGCGGCTCTTTGGGGTGGCAGCTCAATCAGCCCCAGCATTTT.

CDR3 loop: CASSVEDSWGNTIYF. CDR3 DNA sequence: TGTGCCAGCAGCGTAGAGGACTCGTGGGGAAACACCATATATTTT. The chain links TRBV9 to TRBJ1-3; the D is unclear. The CDR3 sequence is 15 residues long. Germline lookup yields CDR1 SGDLS and CDR2 YYNGEE. Trimming removed 0 bases at V and 4 bases at J, with 11 bases between.